The source of this TCR beta chain is a study of T cell responses to AZD1222 COVID-19 vaccine. Study-wide findings and caveats: No day 14 peak samples; only post-peak repertoires were characterized. Donors in the cohort were predominantly white British and more often female, and clonal diversity was possibly underestimated. Researchers report vaccine-associated CD4 TCRs spanning spike, with dominance at 160-218 and 743-854. Vaccination with two AZD1222 doses was followed by a rise in Spike-specific TCR breadth and depth.

With respect to this clone: Its target is unknown.

The V end lost 4 bases, the J end lost 4 bases, and 14 bases lay between the germline ends. In germline, CDR1 is LGHDT, CDR2 YNNKEL (reference sequence). The CDR3 spans 14 residues. Clones were read by immunoSEQ multiplex PCR, and TCRdb kept only the in-frame ones, dropping some. The table has around 150,000 clones, just over 90% seen once. The source is an adult in good health. This material consisted of peripheral blood, taken on day 0 of MenACWY control vaccination. J is TRBJ2-7 and V is TRBV3-1 (or the pseudogene TRBV3-2); D call uncertain. CDR3 residues: CASSRQDGRYEQYF. The CDR3 DNA sequence: TGTGCCAGCAGCCGGCAGGACGGGCGGTACGAGCAGTACTTC.